The clone carrying this TCR beta chain was found a few times. A second PCR of 7 to 11 cycles used a sample-barcoded 5' primer and a J-beta primer mix. Using its own MiXCR run on the 5' RACE reads, TCRdb lists one record per CDR3 protein. The data show about 900,000 distinct CDR3 sequences, roughly 50% seen once. These data are taken from a study of blood T cells in healthy people across ages. CDR1 SQVTM and CDR2 ANQGSEA come from the germline V gene. The CDR3 is 15 residues long. V was clipped by 5 bases and J by 3 bases; unmatched bases: 5. V usage is TRBV29-1 and J usage is TRBJ2-4; TRBD1 agrees at 12 bases. The sample comprised blood. The receptor was derived from a man aged 25-40 years in good health. The CDR3 loop reads CSVRGTGGVKNIQYF. The CDR3 bases are TGCAGCGTTAGAGGGACAGGGGGCGTCAAAAACATTCAGTACTTC.